This is a list of T cell receptor beta chains from one sample in a study of siplizumab effects on memory and regulatory T cells. The data were produced by immunoSEQ multiplex PCR, yet TCRdb's version contains in-frame clones alone and is incomplete. The table shows about 100,000 clones, with about 94% occurring only once. The sequenced sample was non-Treg CD4+ T cells sorted from blood. These receptors all come from a human donor in good health. Each CDR3 is given with its conserved first and last residue. The order of the fields is J gene, CDR3 length, V gene, CDR3 protein.

J gene: TRBJ2-7
CDR3 length: 14
V gene: TRBV6-1
CDR3 protein: CASSRDRSSYEQYF

J gene: TRBJ2-7
CDR3 length: 13
V gene: TRBV7-8
CDR3 protein: CASSTQGRDEQYF

J gene: TRBJ2-7
CDR3 length: 13
V gene: TRBV30
CDR3 protein: CAANGAMNYEQYF

J gene: TRBJ2-3
CDR3 length: 13
V gene: TRBV28
CDR3 protein: CASIQGDTDTQYF

J gene: TRBJ1-2
CDR3 length: 15
V gene: TRBV18
CDR3 protein: CASSFGTVEPYGYTF

J gene: TRBJ1-5
CDR3 length: 12
V gene: TRBV12-5
CDR3 protein: CASGLANQPQHF

J gene: TRBJ2-7
CDR3 length: 14
V gene: TRBV18
CDR3 protein: CASSPLGSSYEQYF

J gene: TRBJ2-3
CDR3 length: 15
V gene: TRBV6-5
CDR3 protein: CASRNPGTGADTQYF

J gene: TRBJ1-5
CDR3 length: 11
V gene: TRBV28
CDR3 protein: CASSWDKPQHF

J gene: TRBJ1-1
CDR3 length: 11
V gene: TRBV19
CDR3 protein: CASSIGSEAFF

J gene: TRBJ1-1
CDR3 length: 16
V gene: TRBV5-1
CDR3 protein: CASSLGFGQGRTEAFF

J gene: TRBJ2-1
CDR3 length: 12
V gene: TRBV30
CDR3 protein: CAWSVVYNEQFF

J gene: TRBJ1-2
CDR3 length: 13
V gene: TRBV6-5
CDR3 protein: CASTGQGDYGYTF

J gene: TRBJ1-1
CDR3 length: 15
V gene: TRBV11-2
CDR3 protein: CASSHGQRMNTEAFF

J gene: TRBJ2-1
CDR3 length: 16
V gene: TRBV18
CDR3 protein: CASSPNTGGTYNEQFF

J gene: TRBJ2-4
CDR3 length: 18
V gene: TRBV6-7
CDR3 protein: CASRCPERTEIAKNIQYF

J gene: TRBJ2-1
CDR3 length: 16
V gene: TRBV9
CDR3 protein: CASSAEILDRAHEQFF

J gene: TRBJ2-1
CDR3 length: 16
V gene: TRBV12-5
CDR3 protein: CASGPPGLAGPNEQFF

J gene: TRBJ2-3
CDR3 length: 14
V gene: TRBV19
CDR3 protein: CASSIDTRTDTQYF

J gene: TRBJ1-1
CDR3 length: 15
V gene: TRBV19
CDR3 protein: CASTSRGHPNTEAFF

J gene: TRBJ1-6
CDR3 length: 16
V gene: TRBV6-5
CDR3 protein: CASSYWQGRANSPLHF

J gene: TRBJ1-2
CDR3 length: 13
V gene: TRBV10-3
CDR3 protein: CAISERTDYGYTF

J gene: TRBJ1-3
CDR3 length: 14
V gene: TRBV5-1
CDR3 protein: CASSRDSSGNTIYF

J gene: TRBJ2-7
CDR3 length: 16
V gene: TRBV6-4
CDR3 protein: CASSDELAALTYEQYF

J gene: TRBJ1-1
CDR3 length: 13
V gene: TRBV29-1
CDR3 protein: CSVETGGLTEAFF

J gene: TRBJ2-3
CDR3 length: 16
V gene: TRBV7-2
CDR3 protein: CASSLPLGVFPDTQYF

J gene: TRBJ1-5
CDR3 length: 13
V gene: TRBV7-9
CDR3 protein: CASSPSGDQPQHF

J gene: TRBJ2-3
CDR3 length: 14
V gene: TRBV5-1
CDR3 protein: CASSLVMITDTQYF

J gene: TRBJ1-1
CDR3 length: 12
V gene: TRBV11-3
CDR3 protein: CASSSGQAEAFF

J gene: TRBJ2-7
CDR3 length: 14
V gene: TRBV5-1
CDR3 protein: CASSGQGAKYEQYF

J gene: TRBJ1-2
CDR3 length: 17
V gene: TRBV10-3
CDR3 protein: CAISESGRGSTNYGYTF

J gene: TRBJ2-1
CDR3 length: 18
V gene: TRBV5-1
CDR3 protein: CASSLGSLRDRGSGEQFF

J gene: TRBJ2-7
CDR3 length: 18
V gene: TRBV5-1
CDR3 protein: CASSTQSGLAGVGYEQYF

J gene: TRBJ2-1
CDR3 length: 15
V gene: TRBV28
CDR3 protein: CATQGATSGRNEQFF

J gene: TRBJ2-3
CDR3 length: 13
V gene: TRBV7-3
CDR3 protein: CASSLTGSDTQYF

J gene: TRBJ2-5
CDR3 length: 16
V gene: TRBV4-1
CDR3 protein: CASSQDEGGLAETQYF

J gene: TRBJ2-7
CDR3 length: 13
V gene: TRBV6-5
CDR3 protein: CASGPQGPHEQYF

J gene: TRBJ1-5
CDR3 length: 18
V gene: TRBV21-1
CDR3 protein: CASSNPLNRDSFRQPQHF

J gene: TRBJ2-5
CDR3 length: 18
V gene: TRBV11-2
CDR3 protein: CASSLGALAGGIGETQYF

J gene: TRBJ1-3
CDR3 length: 14
V gene: TRBV5-1
CDR3 protein: CASSLTGSGNTIYF

J gene: TRBJ2-3
CDR3 length: 16
V gene: TRBV5-1
CDR3 protein: CASSLEAGGSTDTQYF

J gene: TRBJ2-3
CDR3 length: 16
V gene: TRBV7-9
CDR3 protein: CASSLWASGGTDTQYF

J gene: TRBJ2-7
CDR3 length: 17
V gene: TRBV4-1
CDR3 protein: CASSQDGVLVGSYEQYF

J gene: TRBJ1-5
CDR3 length: 15
V gene: TRBV7-2
CDR3 protein: CASSLEAGADQPQHF

J gene: TRBJ2-7
CDR3 length: 17
V gene: TRBV18
CDR3 protein: CASSPRGLAGGLDEQYF

J gene: TRBJ2-1
CDR3 length: 16
V gene: TRBV6-4
CDR3 protein: CASSVQVGGGVNEQFF

J gene: TRBJ2-1
CDR3 length: 11
V gene: TRBV6-6
CDR3 protein: CASSYFDEQFF

J gene: TRBJ2-2
CDR3 length: 14
V gene: TRBV30
CDR3 protein: CAWSSGGPAGELFF

J gene: TRBJ1-1
CDR3 length: 17
V gene: TRBV21-1
CDR3 protein: CASSKEGGPGSVTEAFF

J gene: TRBJ2-7
CDR3 length: 13
V gene: TRBV29-1
CDR3 protein: CSVALTGAYEQYF

J gene: TRBJ2-7
CDR3 length: 15
V gene: TRBV18
CDR3 protein: CASSPPGTARGEQYF

J gene: TRBJ2-7
CDR3 length: 14
V gene: TRBV6-5
CDR3 protein: CASSPPGSVYEQYF

J gene: TRBJ2-5
CDR3 length: 15
V gene: TRBV10-1
CDR3 protein: CASSESLARQETQYF

J gene: TRBJ2-1
CDR3 length: 16
V gene: TRBV5-1
CDR3 protein: CASSLAGQGTYNEQFF

J gene: TRBJ1-1
CDR3 length: 14
V gene: TRBV7-3
CDR3 protein: CASSLTKGNTEAFF